This TCR beta chain stems from a study of blood T cell repertoires in COVID-19. Overall study context: Sites in the United States, Italy and Spain provided acute and convalescent COVID-19 samples.

Per the study methods: Amplified reference gene primers provided the basis for estimating nucleated cell counts. Generated by immunoSEQ multiplex PCR, the TCRdb table keeps only in-frame clones and is missing some. V and J calls and clone size follow that table, whereas D and trimming were derived from the DNA. The profile covers about 230,000 clones, with around 90% appearing a single time and roughly 2.5% taken by the ten largest. CDR1 and CDR2 from the germline V gene are SGHDT and YYEEEE. This CDR3 region has 15 residues. V dropped 0 bases and J dropped 6 bases, with 13 bases sitting between them.

The specimen was peripheral blood. The rearrangement uses TRBV5-6 and TRBJ1-5; no firm D call. This TCR was sampled from a man under 40 with COVID-19, enrolled during active disease. Here the CDR3 DNA reads TGTGCCAGCAGCTTGGGCCCGGGTTCCAGTCAGCCCCAGCATTTT. Translation: CASSLGPGSSQPQHF.